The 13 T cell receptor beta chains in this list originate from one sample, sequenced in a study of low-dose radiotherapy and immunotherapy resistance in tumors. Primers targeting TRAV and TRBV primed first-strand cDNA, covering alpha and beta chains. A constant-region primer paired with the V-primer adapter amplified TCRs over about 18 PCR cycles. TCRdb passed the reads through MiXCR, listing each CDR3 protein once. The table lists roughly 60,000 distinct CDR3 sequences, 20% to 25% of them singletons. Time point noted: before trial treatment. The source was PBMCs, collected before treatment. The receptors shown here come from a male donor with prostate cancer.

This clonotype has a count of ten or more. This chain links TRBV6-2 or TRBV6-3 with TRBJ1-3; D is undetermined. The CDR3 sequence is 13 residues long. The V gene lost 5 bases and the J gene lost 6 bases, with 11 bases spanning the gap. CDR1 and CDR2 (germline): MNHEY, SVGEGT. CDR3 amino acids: CASSLGLENTIYF. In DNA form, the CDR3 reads TGTGCCAGCAGTCTCGGACTGGAAAACACCATATATTTT.

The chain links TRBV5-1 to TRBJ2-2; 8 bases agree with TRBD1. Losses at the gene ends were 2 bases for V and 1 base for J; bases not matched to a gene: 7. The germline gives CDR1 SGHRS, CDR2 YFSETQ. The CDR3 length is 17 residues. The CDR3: CASSFPLGQGNTGELFF. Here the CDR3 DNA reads TGCGCCAGCAGCTTCCCCCTCGGACAGGGGAACACCGGGGAGCTGTTTTTT.

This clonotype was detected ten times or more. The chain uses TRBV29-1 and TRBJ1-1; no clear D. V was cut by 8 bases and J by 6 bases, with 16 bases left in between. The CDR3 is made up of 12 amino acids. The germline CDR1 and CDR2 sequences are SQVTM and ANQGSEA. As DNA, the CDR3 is TGCAGCACCCTCGGGGAGGGAGCTGAAGCTTTCTTT. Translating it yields CSTLGEGAEAFF.

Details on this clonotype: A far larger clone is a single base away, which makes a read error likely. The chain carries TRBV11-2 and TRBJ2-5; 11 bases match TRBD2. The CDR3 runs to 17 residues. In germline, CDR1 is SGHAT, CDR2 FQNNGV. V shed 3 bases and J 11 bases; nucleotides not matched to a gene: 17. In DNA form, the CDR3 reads TGTGCCAGCAGCTTGACTAGCGGGGTTGTTCCCTACAATGAGCAGTACTTC. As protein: CASSLTSGVVPYNEQYF.

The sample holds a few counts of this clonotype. The CDR3 DNA sequence: TGTGCCAGCAGTTTAACAGTCTCTGGGGCCAACGTCCTGACTTTC. Translation: CASSLTVSGANVLTF. The V and J genes are TRBV27 and TRBJ2-6, with D unresolved. V was cut by 2 bases and J by 0 bases, with 5 bases left in between. Germline V gives CDR1 MNHEY, CDR2 SMNVEV (reference sequence). The CDR3 has 15 residues.

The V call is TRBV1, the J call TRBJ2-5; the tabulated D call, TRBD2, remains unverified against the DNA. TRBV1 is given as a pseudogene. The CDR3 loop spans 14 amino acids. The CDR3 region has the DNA TGCGCCAGCAGCCAAGAAGGACTACAAGAGACCCAGTACTTC. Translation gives CASSQEGLQETQYF.

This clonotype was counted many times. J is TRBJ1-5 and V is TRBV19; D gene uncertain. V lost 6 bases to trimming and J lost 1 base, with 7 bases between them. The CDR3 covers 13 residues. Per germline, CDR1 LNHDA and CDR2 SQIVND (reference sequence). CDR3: CASSPDSNQPQHF. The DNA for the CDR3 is TGTGCCAGTAGCCCGGACAGCAATCAGCCCCAGCATTTT.

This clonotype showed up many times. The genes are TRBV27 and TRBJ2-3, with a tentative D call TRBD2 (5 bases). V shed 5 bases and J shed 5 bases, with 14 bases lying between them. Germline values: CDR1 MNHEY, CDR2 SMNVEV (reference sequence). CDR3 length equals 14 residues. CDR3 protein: CASSPRLTGDTQYF. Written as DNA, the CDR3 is TGTGCCAGCAGTCCTAGACTAACGGGAGATACGCAGTATTTT.

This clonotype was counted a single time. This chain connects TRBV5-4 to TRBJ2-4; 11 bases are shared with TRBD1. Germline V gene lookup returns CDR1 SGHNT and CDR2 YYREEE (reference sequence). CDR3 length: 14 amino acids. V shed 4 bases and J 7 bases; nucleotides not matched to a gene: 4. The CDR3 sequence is CASSLRTGGNIQYF. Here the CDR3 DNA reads TGTGCCAGCAGCCTTAGGACAGGGGGCAACATTCAGTACTTC.

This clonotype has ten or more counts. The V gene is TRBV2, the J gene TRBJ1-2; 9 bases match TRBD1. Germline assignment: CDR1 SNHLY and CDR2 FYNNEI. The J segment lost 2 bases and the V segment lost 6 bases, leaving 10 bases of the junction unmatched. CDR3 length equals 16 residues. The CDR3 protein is CASRSLAGQGNYGYTF. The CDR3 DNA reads TGTGCCAGCAGGTCCCTGGCGGGACAGGGAAACTATGGCTACACCTTC.

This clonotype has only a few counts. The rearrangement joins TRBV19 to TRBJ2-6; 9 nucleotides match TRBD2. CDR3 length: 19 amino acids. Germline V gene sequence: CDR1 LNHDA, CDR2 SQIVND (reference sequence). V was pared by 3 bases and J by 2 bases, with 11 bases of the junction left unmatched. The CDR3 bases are TGTGCCAGTAGTATGTCGGTAGCGGGAGCGGGAGCTGGGGCCAACGTCCTGACTTTC. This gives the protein CASSMSVAGAGAGANVLTF.

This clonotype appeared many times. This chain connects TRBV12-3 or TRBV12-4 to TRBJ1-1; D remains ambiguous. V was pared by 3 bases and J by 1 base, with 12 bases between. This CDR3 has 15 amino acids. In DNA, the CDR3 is TGTGCCAGCAGTTTGATCGGGGTTGGGAACACTGAAGCTTTCTTT. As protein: CASSLIGVGNTEAFF.

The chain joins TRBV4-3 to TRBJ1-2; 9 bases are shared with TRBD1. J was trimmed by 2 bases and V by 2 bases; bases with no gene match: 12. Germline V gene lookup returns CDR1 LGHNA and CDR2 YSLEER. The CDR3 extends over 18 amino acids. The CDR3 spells CASSQTTRGTGPNYGYTF. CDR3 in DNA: TGCGCCAGCAGCCAAACCACACGGGGGACAGGGCCGAACTATGGCTACACCTTC.